The source of this T cell receptor beta chain is a study of cytomegalovirus exposure and HLA in healthy donors. The CDR3 spans 15 residues. The trim removed 6 bases at V and 6 bases at J, leaving 11 bases unmatched. Germline values: CDR1 SQVTM, CDR2 ANQGSEA. A few counts support this clone. Its target is not known. Amplification used 60 Vbeta primers and 13 Jbeta primers. Assay used: immunoSEQ multiplex PCR; TCRdb lists only in-frame clones, some missing. The sample yields roughly 150,000 clones, 75% to 90% seen once. Study results and limitations: Other equally common chains were less clonally expanded than HLA-associated TCR beta chains, a later analysis showed.

J is TRBJ2-7 and V is TRBV29-1, with 13 bases fitting TRBD2. This receptor was taken from a boy between 2 and 10 years old in good health and CMV-seronegative. The specimen sequenced was PBMCs. Here the CDR3 DNA reads TGCAGCGTCTACCAGAGGACTAGCGGGAGAGTCGAGCAGTACTTC. It yields the protein CSVYQRTSGRVEQYF.